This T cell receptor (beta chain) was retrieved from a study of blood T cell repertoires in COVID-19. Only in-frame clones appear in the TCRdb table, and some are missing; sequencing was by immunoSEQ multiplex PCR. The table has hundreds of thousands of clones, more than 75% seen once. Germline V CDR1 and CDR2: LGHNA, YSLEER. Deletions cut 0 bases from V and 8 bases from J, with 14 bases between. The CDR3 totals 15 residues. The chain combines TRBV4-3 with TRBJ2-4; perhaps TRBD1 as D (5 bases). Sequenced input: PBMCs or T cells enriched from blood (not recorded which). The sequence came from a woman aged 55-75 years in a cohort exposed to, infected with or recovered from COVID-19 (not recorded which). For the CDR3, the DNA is TGCGCCAGCAGCCAAGAAGCCGGACAAAGGGACATTCAGTACTTC. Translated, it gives CASSQEAGQRDIQYF.